This entry concerns a single TCR beta chain. Its antigen specificity is not known. The sample holds no much larger clone one base away, and base qualities are not on file. CDR3 length: 14 amino acids, cysteine to phenylalanine. Just CDR3 DNA is preserved here, 42 bases in frame from base 1. The CDR1 and CDR2 encoded by the germline V gene are ENHRY and SYGVKD. V and J lose 5 bases and 9 bases, and a span of 20 bases separates them. This sample is drawn from a study of blood T cells in healthy people across ages (dated by TCRdb to about 2015). The study in broad terms: In model experiments, template switching captured about one uniquely barcoded TCR beta cDNA molecule for every two T cells. Two additional independent replicas of 1 million unique cDNA reads from the same blood draw were analyzed for two donors (one aged 18 to 30 and one aged 80 or older). Donors were grouped into four age groups: young (average approximately 15 years), middle-aged (less than 40), aged (around 60) and long-lived (approximately 82). To avoid experimental bias, donors of different ages were randomly spread across the sequencing lanes. Age-related changes in TCR beta repertoire diversity were measured in the study by deep sequencing normalized with unique cDNA molecular identifiers.

The method was 5' RACE. Reads for this sample came from an Illumina HiSeq 2500. A second roughly 7 to 11 cycle PCR used a sample-barcoded 5' primer and a J-beta primer mix. A unique molecular identifier was introduced onto each TCR beta cDNA molecule by a template-switch 5' adaptor carrying 12 random nucleotides. Each sample yielded at least 2.5 million CDR3-containing paired-end reads. First-strand cDNA synthesis was performed from all RNA using the Mint cDNA synthesis kit, with priming by a TRBC-specific oligonucleotide. Following uracil-DNA glycosylase treatment, a first 18-cycle PCR with universal primers M1SS and BC2_uni_R was performed on all cDNA. In the source study's methods: For normalization, 1 million high-quality reads were randomly selected from each sample, with every read carrying a distinct molecular identifier. Reads with shared molecular identifiers were discarded instead of being binned into consensus sequences. CDR3 identification, clonotype clustering and error correction used MiTCR with a Q25 quality threshold and the strictest error-elimination algorithm. A nonparametric unseen species model using Euler transformation provided a lower-bound estimate of total TCR beta diversity. TCRdb reanalyzed the raw reads on its own, using fastp at Q25 for trimming and MiXCR for clone calling, and kept in-frame beta chains. Entries are consolidated by CDR3 protein sequence, retaining the most common genes and DNA. TCRdb's processing, not the authors' own work, is the source of the V and J calls. The sample contains 380,000 or so distinct CDR3 sequences, about 49% of them found a single time. The leading ten clones occupy under 65% of the sample.

Overall results and qualifications from the work: Observed TCR beta diversity per million T cells fell roughly linearly with age, and a significant reduction was already apparent by age about 43. Because profiling used bulk unsorted PBMCs, naive and antigen-experienced compartments could not be compared conclusively. Compared with the aged group, more naive CD4+ T cells, fewer expanded clones and increased TCR diversity were shown by the long-lived group, suggesting age selection. Estimates of total diversity from one million sequenced T cells were regarded as lower bounds and underestimates. The percentage of naive T cells measured by flow cytometry correlated strongly with observed TCR beta diversity. Because the CMV infection status of the donors was unknown, age-related changes in expanded clonotypes may potentially have been confounded.

Donors were 30 to 45 systemically healthy Caucasian individuals from Russia aged roughly 6 to 100 years. About 10 milliliters of peripheral blood were collected from each donor into EDTA-treated Vacutainer tubes. PBMCs were isolated by Ficoll-Paque density-gradient centrifugation, with at least 6 million obtained per sample. Total RNA was extracted from PBMCs with Trizol reagent, with at least 6 micrograms obtained per sample. Naive CD45RAhigh/CD27high T cell percentages were measured by flow cytometry on a PBMC aliquot from every donor. This TCR was recovered from a man in his sixties in good health. Specimen: blood. The chain is made from TRBV10-3 and TRBJ2-7, with no D gene named confidently. The CDR3 region reads CAISSPHLVLGQYF. The DNA reads as follows: TGTGCCATCAGTTCCCCCCACCTCGTACTTGGGCAGTACTTC.